These 6 T cell receptor beta chains were all obtained from the same sample, sequenced in a study of molecular identifiers for immune sequencing clone quantification. TCRdb ran MiXCR on the PCR reads and lists one entry per CDR3 protein. The sample includes more than 450,000 distinct CDR3 sequences, 25% of them seen just once. Material: naive CD8+ T cells from blood, with Jurkat cell RNA spiked in. The subset denotes: FACS-sorted CD8+CD4-CCR7+CD45RA+ naive T cells. The receptors here all came from a human donor in good health. Some libraries in this study had Jurkat cell RNA spiked in.

Worth noting for this clonotype: A much bigger clone sits one base away, suggesting this may be a read error. V usage is TRBV4-1 and J usage is TRBJ1-5; tentative D call: TRBD1 (6 bases). The CDR3 has 14 residues. Germline CDR1 and CDR2: MGHRA and YSYEKL. The DNA of the CDR3 is TGCGCCGGCAGCCAAGTACAGGGTAGTCAGCCCCAGCATTTT. It yields the protein CAGSQVQGSQPQHF.

This clonotype was counted only a few times. The chain is built from TRBV20-1 and TRBJ2-7; a possible D gene is TRBD2 (6 bases). The CDR3 is 14 residues long. The V end lost 4 bases, the J end lost 2 bases, and 15 bases lay between the germline ends. From germline, CDR1 is DFQATT and CDR2 SNEGSKA (reference sequence). The CDR3 protein is CSATPGLSAYEQYF. Here the CDR3 DNA reads TGCAGTGCTACACCGGGACTTTCAGCCTACGAGCAGTACTTC.

This clonotype was picked up many times. The chain couples TRBV7-9 to TRBJ2-3, with 12 bases aligning to TRBD2. Germline CDR1 and CDR2: SEHNR and FQNEAQ (reference sequence). With V trimmed by 2 bases and J by 4 bases, 4 bases remained unmatched. The CDR3 is made up of 16 amino acids. The CDR3 loop reads CASSLSSGGASDTQYF. For the CDR3, the DNA is TGTGCCAGCAGCTTATCTAGCGGGGGGGCCTCAGATACGCAGTATTTT.

This clonotype was counted between two and nine times. The V and J genes are TRBV27 and TRBJ2-6; D remains ambiguous. V gave up 8 bases and J gave up 2 bases, with 10 bases separating them. Germline V gene lookup returns CDR1 MNHEY and CDR2 SMNVEV (reference sequence). The CDR3 has 14 amino acids. In DNA, the CDR3 is TGTGCCAGCCGATTGGCGGCTGGGGCCAACGTCCTGACTTTC. It specifies CASRLAAGANVLTF.

Concerning this clonotype itself: With a much larger clone just one base away, this may be a read error. This chain joins TRBV21-1 and TRBJ1-6; TRBD1, the D gene given by the table, was not confirmed from the DNA. TRBV21-1 is a known pseudogene. The CDR3 is made up of 20 amino acids. CDR3 amino acids: CASSKVGRQLGSSYNSPLHF. The CDR3 nucleotides read TGTGCCAGCAGCAAAGTCGGGCGACAACTTGGGAGCTCCTATAATTCACCCCTCCACTTT.

This clonotype was counted ten times or more. This rearrangement joins TRBV27 to TRBJ1-5; tentatively, D is TRBD1 (6 bases). The germline CDR1 and CDR2 sequences are MNHEY and SMNVEV (reference sequence). The CDR3 is 14 amino acids. V lost 1 base and J lost 3, with 7 bases in between. The CDR3 sequence is CASSLLGANQPQHF. The CDR3 DNA sequence: TGTGCCAGCAGTTTATTGGGGGCCAATCAGCCCCAGCATTTT.